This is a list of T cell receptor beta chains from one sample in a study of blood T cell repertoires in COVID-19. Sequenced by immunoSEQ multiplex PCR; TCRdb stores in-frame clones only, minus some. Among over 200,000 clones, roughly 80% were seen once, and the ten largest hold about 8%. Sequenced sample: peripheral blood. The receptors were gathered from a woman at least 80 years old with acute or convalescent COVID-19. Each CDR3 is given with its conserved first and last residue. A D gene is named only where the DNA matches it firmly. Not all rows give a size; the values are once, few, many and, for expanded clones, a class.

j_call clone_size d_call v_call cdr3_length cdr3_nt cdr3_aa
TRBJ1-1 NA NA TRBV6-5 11 TGTGCCAGCAGAGACAGGACGGAAGCTTTCTTT CASRDRTEAFF
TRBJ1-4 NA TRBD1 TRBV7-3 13 TGTGCCAGCAGCTTGGACAGGGGCGAAAAACTGTTTTTT CASSLDRGEKLFF
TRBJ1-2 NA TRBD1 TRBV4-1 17 TGCGCCAGCAGCCAAGATTTAGGGACAGCTACTAACTATGGCTACACCTTC CASSQDLGTATNYGYTF
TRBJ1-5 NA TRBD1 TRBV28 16 TGTGCCAGCAAGACTCCCCGGACAGGCCAAAGTCAGCCCCAGCATTTT CASKTPRTGQSQPQHF
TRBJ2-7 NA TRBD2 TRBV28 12 TGTGCCAGCAGTTGGGGGGAGGGCGAGCAGTACTTC CASSWGEGEQYF
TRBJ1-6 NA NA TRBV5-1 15 TGCGCCAGCAGCTTCCGGGAGGTCTATAATTCACCCCTCCACTTT CASSFREVYNSPLHF
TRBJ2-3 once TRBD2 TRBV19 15 TGTGCCAGCGGACTAGCGGGAGGGCCGGGAGATACGCAGTATTTT CASGLAGGPGDTQYF
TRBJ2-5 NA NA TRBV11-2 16 TGTGCCAGCAGCTTAGTAGGAGGGGGGGCCGGTGAGACCCAGTACTTC CASSLVGGGAGETQYF
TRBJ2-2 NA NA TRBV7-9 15 TGTGCCAGCAGCTTAGGCGACAGTGAGACCGGGGAGCTGTTTTTT CASSLGDSETGELFF
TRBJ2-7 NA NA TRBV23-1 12 TGCGCCAGCAGTCGCAGGGTTTACGAGCAGTACTTC CASSRRVYEQYF
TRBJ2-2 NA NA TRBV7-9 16 TGTGCCAGCAGGGACTCCGGGACACCGAACACCGGGGAGCTGTTTTTT CASRDSGTPNTGELFF
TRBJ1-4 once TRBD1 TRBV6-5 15 TGTGCCAGCAGGCAAGACAGGGAATCTTTAGAAAAACTGTTTTTT CASRQDRESLEKLFF
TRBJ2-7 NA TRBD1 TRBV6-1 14 TGTGCCAGCAGTGACACAGGGGGGTGGTACGAGCAGTACTTC CASSDTGGWYEQYF
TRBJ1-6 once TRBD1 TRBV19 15 TGTGCCAGTAGTATGGGGGACAGAATTAATTCACCCCTCCACTTT CASSMGDRINSPLHF
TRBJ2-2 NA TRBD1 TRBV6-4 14 TGTGCCAGCAGTGGGACAGGGATCACCGGGGAGCTGTTTTTT CASSGTGITGELFF
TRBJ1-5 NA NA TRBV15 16 TGTGCCACCAGCAGAGGACCGACGGGGGGCAGGCAGCCCCAGCATTTT CATSRGPTGGRQPQHF
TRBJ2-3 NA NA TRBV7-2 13 TGTGCCAGCAGCTTAGGGAGGACAGATACGCAGTATTTT CASSLGRTDTQYF
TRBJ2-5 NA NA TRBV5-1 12 TGCGCCAGCAGCTTGCAGCGAGAGACCCAGTACTTC CASSLQRETQYF
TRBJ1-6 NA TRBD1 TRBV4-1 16 TGCGCCAGCAGCCAAGTTCCCGGGACAGCGGGTGCACCCCTCCACTTT CASSQVPGTAGAPLHF
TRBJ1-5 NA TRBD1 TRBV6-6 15 TGTGCCAGCAGCCCCGGACAGGGGGTTAATCAGCCCCAGCATTTT CASSPGQGVNQPQHF
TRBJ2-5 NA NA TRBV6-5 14 TGTGCCAGCAGGCCTAGCAACCTCGCGGAGACCCAGTACTTC CASRPSNLAETQYF
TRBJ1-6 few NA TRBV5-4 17 TGTGCCAGCAGCTTGGGGTCCGGACCAGGCCAGGGTTCACCCCTCCACTTT CASSLGSGPGQGSPLHF
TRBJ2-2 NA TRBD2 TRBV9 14 TGTGCCAGCAGCGAGGGGACTAGCAACGGGGAGCTGTTTTTT CASSEGTSNGELFF
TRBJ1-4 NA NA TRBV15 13 TGTGCCACCAGGCCTACCTCGGGGGGAAAACTGTTTTTT CATRPTSGGKLFF